Following are 6 T cell receptor beta chains from one sample sequenced in a study of blood T cell repertoires in COVID-19. TCRdb's table, derived via immunoSEQ multiplex PCR, lists solely in-frame clones and lacks some. Counted here are about 220,000 clones, around 82% occurring once; the ten biggest clones make up 4.8%. The sample comprised PBMCs or T cells enriched from blood (not recorded which). The receptor set was obtained from a woman in her fifties or sixties who had been exposed to COVID-19.

The V and J genes are TRBV10-1 and TRBJ2-7; maybe TRBD2 (6 bases). This CDR3 comprises 13 residues. Trimming removed 4 bases at V and 7 bases at J, with 14 bases between. CDR1 WNHNN and CDR2 SYGVQD come from the germline V gene (reference sequence). CDR3 sequence: CASSGDSPGEQYF. The CDR3 DNA reads as TGCGCCAGCAGTGGGGACTCCCCGGGTGAGCAGTACTTC.

This clone came up a few times. Here the CDR3 DNA reads TGTGCCAGCAGTTACCCCAGCAATGAGCAGTTCTTC. This codes for CASSYPSNEQFF. The J gene is TRBJ2-1, the V gene TRBV6-2 or TRBV6-3; unclear D gene. Germline V gene data show CDR1 as MNHEY and CDR2 as SVGEGT. V lost 2 bases, J lost 6 bases, and 5 bases lay in between. This CDR3 is built from 12 residues.

This CDR3 is CASSIRGNEQFF. DNA for the CDR3: TGTGCCAGTAGTATAAGGGGAAATGAGCAGTTCTTC. The chain employs TRBV19 and TRBJ2-1; D is possibly TRBD1 (5 bases). Germline assignment: CDR1 LNHDA and CDR2 SQIVND (reference sequence). CDR3 length equals 12 residues. V was clipped by 2 bases and J by 7 bases, with 6 bases between them.

CDR3 sequence reads: CASSQDSSSGNTIYF. CDR3 sequence (DNA): TGTGCCAGCAGCCAGGACTCGAGCTCTGGAAACACCATATATTTT. V and J are TRBV7-2 and TRBJ1-3; D call uncertain. CDR1 is SGHTA, CDR2 FQGNSA, per germline. V dropped 5 bases and J dropped 0 bases, with 11 bases sitting between them. The CDR3 has 15 amino acids.

V and J are TRBV25-1 and TRBJ2-7; D may be TRBD1 (5 bases). Germline V gives CDR1 MGHDK, CDR2 SYGVNS. The CDR3 contains 14 residues. Trimming stripped 2 bases from V and 3 bases from J, with 11 bases between. CDR3 region: CASSEMTAHYEQYF. In DNA, the CDR3 is TGTGCCAGCAGTGAAATGACAGCCCACTACGAGCAGTACTTC.

The CDR3, as DNA: TGTGCCAGCAGCCCCGAGGGCAACAGGGCTAACGGCTACACCTTC. This encodes CASSPEGNRANGYTF. The rearrangement links TRBV3-1 (or the pseudogene TRBV3-2) to TRBJ1-2; perhaps TRBD1 as D (6 bases). CDR1 and CDR2 from the germline V gene are LGHDT and YNNKEL (reference sequence). Trimming shortened V by 4 bases and J by 8 bases, and 20 bases separated the two germline ends. The CDR3 has 15 residues.